The source of this TCR beta chain is a study of metastatic and nonmetastatic thyroid tumors. Study information: Patients with malignant and benign thyroid disease provided blood and tumor or nodule tissue, whose repertoires were compared.

Germline values: CDR1 MRHNA, CDR2 SNTAGT. CDR3 length: 15 amino acids. The V and J ends lost 0 bases and 3 bases, in that order; junction bases with no gene match: 0. Overall study findings and caveats: TCR beta diversity was reportedly significantly higher in malignant thyroid tumors than benign nodules, in blood and tumor.

The entire patient cohort was treatment-naive prior to thyroid surgery. In this sample, this clone turned up a few times. Antigen unknown. TCRdb reprocessed the PCR reads using MiXCR. The sample holds 6,000 or so clones; 33% are singletons and the top ten take about two fifths. Sequenced: adjacent normal tissue. The rearrangement joins TRBV6-4 to TRBJ2-1, with 9 positions matching TRBD2. This receptor was identified in a male donor with papillary thyroid cancer or a benign thyroid nodule (not recorded which). Some clones in this sample may be carry-over from other donors' samples. The CDR3 nucleotides are TGTGCCAGCAGTGACTCACTAGCGGGCTACAATGAGCAGTTCTTC. It codes for CASSDSLAGYNEQFF.